This record covers a single T cell receptor beta chain. In the authors' methods: Cell counts per sample came from amplifying reference gene primers. Using immunoSEQ multiplex PCR, the repertoire was profiled, and TCRdb retains in-frame clones only, with some absent. V, J and clone size are taken as reported in that table, and D and trimming were inferred from the DNA itself. The sample carries about 430,000 clones, around nine tenths recorded once. The data originate from a study of blood T cell repertoires in COVID-19. The CDR3 is made up of 17 amino acids. Participants' own reports of clinical history determined their cohort assignment.

This clonotype was obtained from a woman between 18 and 29 years old who had been exposed to COVID-19. The chain couples TRBV12-2 to TRBJ1-5; the table's TRBD1 call for D was not verified on the DNA. TRBV12-2 is a listed pseudogene. Sequenced material: PBMCs or T cells enriched from blood (not recorded which). DNA of the CDR3: TGTGCAAGTCGCTTAGTACGGGACATCACTGGTAATCAGCCCCAGCATTTT. It encodes CASRLVRDITGNQPQHF.